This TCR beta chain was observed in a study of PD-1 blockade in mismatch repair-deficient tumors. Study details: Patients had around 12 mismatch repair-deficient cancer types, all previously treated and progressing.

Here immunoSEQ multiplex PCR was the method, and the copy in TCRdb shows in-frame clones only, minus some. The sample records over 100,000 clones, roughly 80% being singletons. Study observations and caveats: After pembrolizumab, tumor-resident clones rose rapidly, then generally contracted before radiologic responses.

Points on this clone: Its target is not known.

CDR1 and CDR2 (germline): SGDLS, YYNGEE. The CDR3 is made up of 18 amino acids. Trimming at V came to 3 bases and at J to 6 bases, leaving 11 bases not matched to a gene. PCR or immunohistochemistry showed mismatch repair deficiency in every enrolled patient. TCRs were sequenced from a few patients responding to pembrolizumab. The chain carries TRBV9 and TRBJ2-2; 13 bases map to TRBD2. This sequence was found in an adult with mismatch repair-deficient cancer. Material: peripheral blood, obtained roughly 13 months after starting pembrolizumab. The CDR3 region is CASSALQGLAGVAGELFF. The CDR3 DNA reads TGTGCCAGCAGCGCACTCCAAGGACTAGCGGGAGTGGCCGGGGAGCTGTTTTTT.